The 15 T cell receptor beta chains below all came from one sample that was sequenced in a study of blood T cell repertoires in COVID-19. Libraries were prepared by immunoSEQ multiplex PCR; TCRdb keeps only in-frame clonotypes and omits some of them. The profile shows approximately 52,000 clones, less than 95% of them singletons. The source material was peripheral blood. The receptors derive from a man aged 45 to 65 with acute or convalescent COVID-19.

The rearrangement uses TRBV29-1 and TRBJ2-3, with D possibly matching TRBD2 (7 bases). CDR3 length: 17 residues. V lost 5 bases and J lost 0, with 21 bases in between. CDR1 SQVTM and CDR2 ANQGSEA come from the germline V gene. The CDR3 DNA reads TGCAGCGTTTGGGGGGGCCAGGCCGAGGGGAGCACAGATACGCAGTATTTT. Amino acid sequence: CSVWGGQAEGSTDTQYF.

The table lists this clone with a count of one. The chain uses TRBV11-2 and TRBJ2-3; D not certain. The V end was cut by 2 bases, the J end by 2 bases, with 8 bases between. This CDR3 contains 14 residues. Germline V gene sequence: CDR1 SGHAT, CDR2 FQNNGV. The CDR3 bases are TGTGCCAGCAGCTTAAGCAGACACACAGATACGCAGTATTTT. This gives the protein CASSLSRHTDTQYF. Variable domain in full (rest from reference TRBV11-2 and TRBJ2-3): EAGVAQSPRYKIIEKRQSVAFWCNPISGHATLYWYQQILGQGPKLLIQFQNNGVVDDSQLPKDRFSAERLKGVDSTLKIQPAKLEDSAVYLCASSLSRHTDTQYFGPGTRLTVL.

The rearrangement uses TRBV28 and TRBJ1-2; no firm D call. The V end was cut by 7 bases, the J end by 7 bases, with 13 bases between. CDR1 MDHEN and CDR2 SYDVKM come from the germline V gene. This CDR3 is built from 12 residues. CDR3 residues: CASNTLTRGYTF. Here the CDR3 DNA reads TGTGCCAGCAATACTCTAACTCGTGGCTACACCTTC.

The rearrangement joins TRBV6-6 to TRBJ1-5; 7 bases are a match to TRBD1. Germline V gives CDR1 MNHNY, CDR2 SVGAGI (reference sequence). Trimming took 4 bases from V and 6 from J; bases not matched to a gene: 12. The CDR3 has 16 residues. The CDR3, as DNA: TGTGCCAGCAGTTCGACGACAGGGACCCGAGGTCAGCCCCAGCATTTT. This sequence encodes CASSSTTGTRGQPQHF.

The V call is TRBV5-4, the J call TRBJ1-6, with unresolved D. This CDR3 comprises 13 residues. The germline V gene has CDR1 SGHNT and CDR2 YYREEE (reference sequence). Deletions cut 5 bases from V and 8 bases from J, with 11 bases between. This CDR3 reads CASREGSYSPLHF. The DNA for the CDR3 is TGTGCCAGCAGAGAGGGAAGCTATTCACCCCTCCACTTT.

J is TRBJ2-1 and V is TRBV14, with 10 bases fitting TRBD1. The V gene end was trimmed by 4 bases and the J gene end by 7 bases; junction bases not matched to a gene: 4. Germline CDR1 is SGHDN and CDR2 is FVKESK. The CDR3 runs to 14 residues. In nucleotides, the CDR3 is TGTGCCAGCAGCCGCTGGGACAGGGGAAATGAGCAGTTCTTC. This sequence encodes CASSRWDRGNEQFF.

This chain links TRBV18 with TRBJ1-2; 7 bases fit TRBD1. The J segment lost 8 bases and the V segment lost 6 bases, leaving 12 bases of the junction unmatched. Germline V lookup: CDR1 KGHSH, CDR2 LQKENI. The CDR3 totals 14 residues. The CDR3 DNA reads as TGTGCCAGCTCGGTGGGACAGTCGTCACTGGGCTACACCTTC. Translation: CASSVGQSSLGYTF.

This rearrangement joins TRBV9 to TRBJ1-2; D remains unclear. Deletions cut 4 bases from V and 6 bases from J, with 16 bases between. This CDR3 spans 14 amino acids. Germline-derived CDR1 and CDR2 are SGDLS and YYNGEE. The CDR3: CASSPRQSINGYTF. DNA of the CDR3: TGTGCCAGCAGCCCGAGGCAATCTATTAATGGCTACACCTTC.

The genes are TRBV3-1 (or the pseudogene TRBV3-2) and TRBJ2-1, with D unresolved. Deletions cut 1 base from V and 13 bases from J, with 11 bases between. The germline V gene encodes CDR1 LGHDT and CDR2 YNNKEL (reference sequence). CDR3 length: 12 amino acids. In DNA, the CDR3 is TGTGCCAGCAGCCAAGTATCAGGTTCTCAGTTCTTC. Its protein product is CASSQVSGSQFF.

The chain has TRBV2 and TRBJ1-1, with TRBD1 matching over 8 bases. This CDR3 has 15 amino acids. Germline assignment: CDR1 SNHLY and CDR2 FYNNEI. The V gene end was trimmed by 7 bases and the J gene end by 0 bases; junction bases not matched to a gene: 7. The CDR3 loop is CASTGTGGMNTEAFF. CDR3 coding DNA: TGTGCCAGCACCGGGACAGGAGGTATGAACACTGAAGCTTTCTTT.

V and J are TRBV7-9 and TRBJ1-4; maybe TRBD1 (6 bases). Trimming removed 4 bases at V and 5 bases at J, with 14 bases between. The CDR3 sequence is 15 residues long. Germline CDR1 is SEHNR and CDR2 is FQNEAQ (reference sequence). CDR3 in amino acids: CASSSLQGWNEKLFF. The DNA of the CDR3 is TGTGCCAGCAGCTCGTTACAGGGTTGGAATGAAAAACTGTTTTTT.

CDR3 sequence (DNA): TGTGCCAGCTCACCTTCGTGGGGGGGTCAAGAGACCCAGTACTTC. It is translated as CASSPSWGGQETQYF. The V gene is TRBV18, the J gene TRBJ2-5; 7 bases are shared with TRBD2. Germline trimming cut 3 bases from V and 2 bases from J; bases unmatched to any gene: 6. The CDR3 contains 15 residues. The germline gives CDR1 KGHSH, CDR2 LQKENI.

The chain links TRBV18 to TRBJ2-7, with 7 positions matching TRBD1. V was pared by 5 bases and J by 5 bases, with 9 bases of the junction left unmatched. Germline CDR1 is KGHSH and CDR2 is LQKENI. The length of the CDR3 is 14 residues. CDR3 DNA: TGTGCCAGCTCATCAAAGACAGGGCGAAACGAGCAGTACTTC. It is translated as CASSSKTGRNEQYF.

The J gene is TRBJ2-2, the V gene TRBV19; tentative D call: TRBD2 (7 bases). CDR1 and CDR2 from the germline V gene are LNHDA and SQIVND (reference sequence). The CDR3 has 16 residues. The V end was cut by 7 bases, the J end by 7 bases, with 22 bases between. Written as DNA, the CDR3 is TGTGCCAGTACCCAAGGTCCAGGGAGGGGGTACGGGGAGCTGTTTTTT. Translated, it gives CASTQGPGRGYGELFF.

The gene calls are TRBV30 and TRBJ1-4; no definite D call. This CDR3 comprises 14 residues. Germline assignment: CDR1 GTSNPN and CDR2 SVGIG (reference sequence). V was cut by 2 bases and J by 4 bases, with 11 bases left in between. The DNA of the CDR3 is TGTGCCTGGAGTCACGGGAACAATAATGAAAAACTGTTTTTT. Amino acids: CAWSHGNNNEKLFF. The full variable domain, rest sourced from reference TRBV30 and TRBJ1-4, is SQTIHQWPATLVQPVGSPLSLECTVEGTSNPNLYWYRQAAGRGLQLLFYSVGIGQISSEVPQNLSASRPQDRQFILSSKKLLLSDSGFYLCAWSHGNNNEKLFFGSGTQLSVL.